This is a list of T cell receptor beta chains from one sample in a study of T-cell reconstitution after alpha-beta-depleted transplantation in children. Each CDR3 protein gets one entry after TCRdb re-called the PCR reads with MiXCR. The sample yields approximately 980,000 distinct CDR3 sequences, roughly 29% seen once. This specimen consisted of PBMCs, mostly from graft donor cells, obtained 360 days after TCRalphabeta/CD19-depleted stem cell transplant. These TCRs come from a boy younger than two who had a stem cell transplant for SCID, so the T cells may come from the graft donor. Both conserved end residues are part of each CDR3. Each record gives: V gene, D gene, CDR3 protein. D genes are given only for firm matches.

V: TRBV7-2
D: .
CDR3: CASSLFGGTVPNEKLFF

V: TRBV9
D: .
CDR3: CASSITGNYGYTF

V: TRBV5-5
D: .
CDR3: CASSLTGGTSTDTQYF

V: TRBV6-5
D: TRBD1
CDR3: CASSYSGTGQETQYF

V: TRBV12-3/TRBV12-4
D: TRBD1
CDR3: CASKRTTGEEDQPQHF

V: TRBV24-1
D: .
CDR3: CATSDWTDETQYF

V: TRBV29-1
D: TRBD2
CDR3: CSVQGTSKDTQYF

V: TRBV7-9
D: .
CDR3: CASSLGWYQGFF

V: TRBV12-3/TRBV12-4
D: .
CDR3: CASSFDDGTVNF

V: TRBV24-1
D: TRBD2
CDR3: CATAWGSGGAADTQYF

V: TRBV15
D: TRBD1
CDR3: CATSTLTGWGTEAFF

V: TRBV5-1
D: .
CDR3: CASSLVQPNTEAFF

V: TRBV12-3/TRBV12-4
D: TRBD2
CDR3: CASSLGWGGSTDTQYF

V: TRBV29-1
D: .
CDR3: CSSRQVEDTQYF

V: TRBV20-1
D: TRBD1
CDR3: CSATGTGYPNTEAFF

V: TRBV20-1
D: TRBD1
CDR3: CSARDSDSYEQYF

V: TRBV9
D: .
CDR3: CASSVVGRSSGANVLTF

V: TRBV11-2
D: TRBD2
CDR3: CASSLSRSSGGKNNEQFF

V: TRBV14
D: .
CDR3: CASSQEWEEDTQYF

V: TRBV28
D: .
CDR3: CASSSYAVGGETQYF

V: TRBV10-2
D: TRBD2
CDR3: CASSPTSGAYYEQYF

V: TRBV12-3/TRBV12-4
D: .
CDR3: CASSLGMRVGEQYF

V: TRBV12-3/TRBV12-4
D: .
CDR3: CASSSASRRFDTQYF

V: TRBV12-3/TRBV12-4
D: .
CDR3: CASSLDRRNRNYGYTF

V: TRBV4-1
D: .
CDR3: CASSQIPVTYNEQFF

V: TRBV5-1
D: TRBD1
CDR3: CASSLEPGQGEKLFF

V: TRBV28
D: .
CDR3: CASSPTDPSYEQYF